This T cell receptor (beta chain) was captured in a study of cytomegalovirus exposure and HLA in healthy donors. Germline V gene lookup returns CDR1 MNHEY and CDR2 SMNVEV (reference sequence). V lost 5 bases to trimming and J lost 5 bases, with 12 bases between them. The CDR3 is made up of 13 amino acids. Libraries were prepared by immunoSEQ multiplex PCR; TCRdb keeps only in-frame clonotypes and omits some of them. There are about 140,000 clones in the sample; around 85% occur only once, and 2.9% lies in the top ten. The source is a man between 18 and 35 years old in good health and CMV-seronegative. The sample comprised PBMCs. This sequence joins TRBV27 and TRBJ2-5; TRBD2 is a possible D gene (5 bases). CDR3 protein: CASSPTRRETQYF. The CDR3 coding sequence is TGTGCCAGCAGTCCCACAAGGAGGGAGACCCAGTACTTC.